This TCR beta chain was documented in a study of CD8 T cells in Susac syndrome. General study points: The study admitted that it had a relatively small number of individuals in its TCR sequencing and HLA analysis.

In its sample, this clonotype was seen once. The antigen remains undetermined. Sequencing of TCR beta, carried out with a high-throughput approach, was applied to CD8+ and CD4+ T cells from the blood. Reverse transcription used roughly 0.45 to 1 ug RNA and random hexamers. The CDR3 of TCR beta was amplified by immunoSEQ multiplex PCR across 54 Vbeta and 13 Jbeta. TCRdb re-analysed the immunoSEQ multiplex PCR reads in MiXCR, keeping a single row per CDR3 protein. The repertoire holds about 120,000 distinct CDR3 sequences, with roughly 91% as singletons. This CDR3 has 15 residues. Germline V lookup: CDR1 SGHDN, CDR2 FVKESK. The germline V and J ends were trimmed by 0 bases and 9 bases, with 16 bases remaining between them.

Specimen: CD4+ T cells from PBMCs. The rearrangement links TRBV14 to TRBJ2-3; maybe TRBD2 (6 bases). The receptor was isolated from a human donor in good health. DNA for the CDR3: TGTGCCAGCAGCCAAGATCATCCGCGGGGAGACACGCAGTATTTT. It encodes CASSQDHPRGDTQYF.